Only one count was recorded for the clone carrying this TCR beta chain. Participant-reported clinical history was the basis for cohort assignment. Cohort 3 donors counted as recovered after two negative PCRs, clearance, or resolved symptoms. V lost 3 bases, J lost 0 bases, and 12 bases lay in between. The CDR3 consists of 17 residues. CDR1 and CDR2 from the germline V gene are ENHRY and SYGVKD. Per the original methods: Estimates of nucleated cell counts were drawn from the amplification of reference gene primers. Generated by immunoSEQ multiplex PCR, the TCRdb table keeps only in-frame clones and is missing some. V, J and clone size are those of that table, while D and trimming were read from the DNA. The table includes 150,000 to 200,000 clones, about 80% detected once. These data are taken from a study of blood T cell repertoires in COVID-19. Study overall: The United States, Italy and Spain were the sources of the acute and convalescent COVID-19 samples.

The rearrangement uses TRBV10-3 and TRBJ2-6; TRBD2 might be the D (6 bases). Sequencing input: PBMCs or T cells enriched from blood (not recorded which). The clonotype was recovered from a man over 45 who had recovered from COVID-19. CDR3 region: CAISDPDGSSGANVLTF. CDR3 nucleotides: TGTGCCATCAGTGACCCGGACGGGAGCTCTGGGGCCAACGTCCTGACTTTC.